Listed here is a single T cell receptor (beta chain). This record comes from a study of shared clonotypes between healthy human individuals. On the study more broadly: Per donor, CD8 memory used one plate, CD8 naive used two, CD4 memory used three and CD4 naive used three.

Clones were sequenced by immunoSEQ multiplex PCR, and TCRdb holds only the in-frame ones, with some missing. The data show some 360,000 clones, more than 60% seen once. The sequence was collected from a man younger than 40 in good health. The sample taken for sequencing was memory CD4+ T cells sorted from blood. Subset specified: CD45RA-negative fraction.

CDR3 bases: TGTGCCAGCTCACTACAGGGGGGAGTTGCAGATACGCAGTATTTT. It yields the protein CASSLQGGVADTQYF. The chain couples TRBV18 to TRBJ2-3; 8 nucleotides align to TRBD1. From germline, CDR1 is KGHSH and CDR2 LQKENI. The ends lost 4 bases at V and 4 bases at J; junction bases unmatched: 7. The CDR3 has 15 residues. Variable domain in full (rest from reference TRBV18 and TRBJ2-3): NAGVMQNPRHLVRRRGQEARLRCSPMKGHSHVYWYRQLPEEGLKFMVYLQKENIIDESGMPKERFSAEFPKEGPSILRIQQVVRGDSAAYFCASSLQGGVADTQYFGPGTRLTVL.